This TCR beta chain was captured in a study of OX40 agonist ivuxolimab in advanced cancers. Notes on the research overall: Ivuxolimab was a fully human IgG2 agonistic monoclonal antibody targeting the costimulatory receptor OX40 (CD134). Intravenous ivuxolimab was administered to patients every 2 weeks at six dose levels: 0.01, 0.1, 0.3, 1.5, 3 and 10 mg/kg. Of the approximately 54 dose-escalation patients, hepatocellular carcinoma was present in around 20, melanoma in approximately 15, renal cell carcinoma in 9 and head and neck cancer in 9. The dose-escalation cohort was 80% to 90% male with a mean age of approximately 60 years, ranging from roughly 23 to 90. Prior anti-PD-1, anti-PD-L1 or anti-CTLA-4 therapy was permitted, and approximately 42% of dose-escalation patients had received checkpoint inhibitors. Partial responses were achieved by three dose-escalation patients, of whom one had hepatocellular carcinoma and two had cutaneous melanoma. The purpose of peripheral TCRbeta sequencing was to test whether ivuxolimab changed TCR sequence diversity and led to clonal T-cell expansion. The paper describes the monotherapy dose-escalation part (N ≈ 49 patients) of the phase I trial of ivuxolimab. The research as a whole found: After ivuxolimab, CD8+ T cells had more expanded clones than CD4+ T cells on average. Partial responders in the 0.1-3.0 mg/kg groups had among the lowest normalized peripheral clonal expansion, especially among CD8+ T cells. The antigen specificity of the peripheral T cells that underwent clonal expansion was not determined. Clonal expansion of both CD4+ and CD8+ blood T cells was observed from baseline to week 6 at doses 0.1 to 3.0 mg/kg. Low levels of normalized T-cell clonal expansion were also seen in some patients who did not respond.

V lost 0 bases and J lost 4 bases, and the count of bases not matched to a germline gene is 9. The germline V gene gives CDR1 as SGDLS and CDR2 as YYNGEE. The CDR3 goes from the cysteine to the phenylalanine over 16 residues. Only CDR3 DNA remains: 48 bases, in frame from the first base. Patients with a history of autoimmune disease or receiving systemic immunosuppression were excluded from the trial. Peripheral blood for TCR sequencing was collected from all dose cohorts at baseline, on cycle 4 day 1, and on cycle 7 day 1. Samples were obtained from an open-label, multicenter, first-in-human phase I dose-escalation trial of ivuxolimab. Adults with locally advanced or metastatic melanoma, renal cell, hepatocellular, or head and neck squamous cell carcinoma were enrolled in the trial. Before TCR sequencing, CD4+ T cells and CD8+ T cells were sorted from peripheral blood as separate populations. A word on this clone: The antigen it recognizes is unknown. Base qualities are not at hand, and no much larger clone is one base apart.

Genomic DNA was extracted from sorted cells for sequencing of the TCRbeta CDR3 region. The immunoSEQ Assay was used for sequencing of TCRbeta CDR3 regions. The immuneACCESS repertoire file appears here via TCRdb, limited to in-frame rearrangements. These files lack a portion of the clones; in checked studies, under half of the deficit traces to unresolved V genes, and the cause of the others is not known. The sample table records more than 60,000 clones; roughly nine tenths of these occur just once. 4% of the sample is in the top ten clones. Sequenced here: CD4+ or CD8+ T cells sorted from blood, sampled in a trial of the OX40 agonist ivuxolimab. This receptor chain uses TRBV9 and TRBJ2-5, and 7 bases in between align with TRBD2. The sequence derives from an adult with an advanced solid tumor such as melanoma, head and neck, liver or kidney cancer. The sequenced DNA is TGTGCCAGCAGCGTAGGAGGCGGGAGTCAAGGAGAGACCCAGTACTTC. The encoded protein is CASSVGGGSQGETQYF.